The table lists the clone carrying this TCR beta chain with many counts. What it recognizes is unknown. The data belong to a study of identical twins. Study-level results: Its conclusions, products of cross-sectional statistical analysis, did not come from following the same donors.

From the 5' RACE reads, TCRdb called clonotypes with MiXCR, one entry per CDR3 protein. The sample lists some 590,000 distinct CDR3 sequences, 7.5% to 10% seen once, with around 3.1% in the top ten. Trimming pared 6 bases from V and 9 bases from J, leaving 21 bases between. The V gene's germline CDR1 is DFQATT and CDR2 SNEGSKA (reference sequence). The CDR3 loop spans 15 amino acids. This sample was also put to use in a study of yellow fever vaccine responses in identical twins.

The receptor's source is a young woman in good health. The material sequenced was PBMCs. V and J are TRBV20-1 and TRBJ1-6, with D perhaps matching TRBD1 (6 bases). In DNA form, the CDR3 reads TGCAGTGCCCCGGAGGGGGGAAACGCTGGTTCACCCCTCCACTTT. Its protein is CSAPEGGNAGSPLHF.